This T cell receptor beta chain emerged from a study of beta chain features in type 1 diabetes. General study findings and limits: Type 1 diabetes patients showed a moderate but significant shortening of TCRB CDR3s in all four CD4+ subsets. Individuals with type 1 diabetes displayed fewer insertions and more deletions at VDJ junctions.

With respect to this clone: What it binds is not known.

Germline values: CDR1 SGHAT, CDR2 FQNNGV. V lost 7 bases and J lost 0, with 13 bases in between. This CDR3 comprises 15 residues. One heparinised draw of blood, averaging about 110 mL, came from each donor. Reverse transcribing all isolated RNA meant expressed TCRB transcripts were sequenced. Clones were sequenced by immunoSEQ multiplex PCR, and TCRdb holds only the in-frame ones, with some missing. The repertoire holds around 250,000 clones, with 14% as singletons. Sequencing was performed on naive CD4+ T cells from blood. The origin of this receptor is a man under 40 with type 1 diabetes. The chain employs TRBV11-2 and TRBJ2-1, with D possibly matching TRBD1 (6 bases). DNA for the CDR3: TGTGCCAGCACCCTGGACAGAAGCTCCTACAATGAGCAGTTCTTC. It translates to CASTLDRSSYNEQFF.